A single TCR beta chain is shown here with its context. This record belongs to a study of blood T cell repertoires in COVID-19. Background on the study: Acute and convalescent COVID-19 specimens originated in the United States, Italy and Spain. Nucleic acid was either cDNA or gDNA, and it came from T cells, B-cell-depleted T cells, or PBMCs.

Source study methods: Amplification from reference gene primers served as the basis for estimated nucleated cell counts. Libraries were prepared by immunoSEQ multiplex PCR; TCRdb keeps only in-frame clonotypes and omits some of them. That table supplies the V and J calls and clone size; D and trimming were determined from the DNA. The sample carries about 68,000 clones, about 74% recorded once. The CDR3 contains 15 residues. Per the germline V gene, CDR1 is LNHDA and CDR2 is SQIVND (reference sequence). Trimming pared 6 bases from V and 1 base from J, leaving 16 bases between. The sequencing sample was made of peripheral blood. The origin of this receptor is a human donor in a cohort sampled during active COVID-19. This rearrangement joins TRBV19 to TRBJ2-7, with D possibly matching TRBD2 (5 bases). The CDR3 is CASSPSLALSYEQYF. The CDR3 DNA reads TGTGCCAGTAGCCCTAGTTTAGCGCTGTCCTACGAGCAGTACTTC.